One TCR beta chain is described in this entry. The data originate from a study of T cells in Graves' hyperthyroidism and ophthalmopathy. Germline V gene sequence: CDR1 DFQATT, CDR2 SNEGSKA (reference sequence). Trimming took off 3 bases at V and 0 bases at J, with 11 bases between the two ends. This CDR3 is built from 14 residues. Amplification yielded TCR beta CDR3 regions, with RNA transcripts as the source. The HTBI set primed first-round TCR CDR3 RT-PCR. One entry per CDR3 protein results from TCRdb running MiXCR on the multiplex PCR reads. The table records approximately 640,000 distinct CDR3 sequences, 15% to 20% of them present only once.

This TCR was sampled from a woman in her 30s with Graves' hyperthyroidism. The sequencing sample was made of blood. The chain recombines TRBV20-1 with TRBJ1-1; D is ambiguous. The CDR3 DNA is TGCAGTGCTAGCCCTCTCGGGTTGAACACTGAAGCTTTCTTT. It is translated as CSASPLGLNTEAFF.